This T cell receptor beta chain was retrieved from a study of CD8 T cells in ankylosing spondylitis. Points from the study as a whole: CD8+ by phenotype, disease-linked clones were relatively rare in peripheral blood. A motif in TCR beta, a set of under ten highly homologous variants, appeared characteristic of ankylosing spondylitis blood.

Each CDR3 protein is one row after TCRdb ran MiXCR on the 5' RACE reads. The data contain some 330,000 distinct CDR3 sequences, 7% to 9% of them singletons. The junction had 4 bases not matched to a gene; V was cut back by 0 bases and J by 2 bases. From germline, CDR1 is DFQATT and CDR2 SNEGSKA (reference sequence). The CDR3 is 17 residues long. This clonotype was counted only a few times. What it binds is not known. This TCR was recovered from a male donor with ankylosing spondylitis. The rearrangement links TRBV20-1 to TRBJ2-1, with TRBD2 identical over 13 bases. The sequencing sample was made of blood, either unsorted or a sorted T cell fraction (not recorded which). CDR3 amino acids: CSARDEGLAGPYNEQFF. The CDR3, as DNA: TGCAGTGCTAGAGACGAGGGACTAGCGGGGCCCTACAATGAGCAGTTCTTC.